What follows are 4 T cell receptor beta chains derived from one specimen sequenced in a study of blood T cell repertoires in COVID-19. Here immunoSEQ multiplex PCR was the method, and the copy in TCRdb shows in-frame clones only, minus some. Of nearly 250,000 clones in the sample, 75% to 90% were seen once. Input material: PBMCs or T cells enriched from blood (not recorded which). The source of these receptors is a man aged 50-59 years who had been exposed to COVID-19.

V is TRBV5-1 and J is TRBJ1-1, with 7 bases lining up with TRBD1. Germline V CDR1 and CDR2: SGHRS, YFSETQ. With 3 bases clipped from V and 0 bases from J, the junction kept 5 bases outside the gene matches. This CDR3 is built from 15 residues. CDR3 DNA sequence: TGCGCCAGCAGCTCGCTCACAGGGGTGAACACTGAAGCTTTCTTT. Translating gives CASSSLTGVNTEAFF. The entire variable domain, with the rest obtained from reference TRBV5-1 and TRBJ1-1, is as follows: KAGVTQTPRYLIKTRGQQVTLSCSPISGHRSVSWYQQTPGQGLQFLFEYFSETQRNKGNFPGRFSGRQFSNSRSEMNVSTLELGDSALYLCASSSLTGVNTEAFFGQGTRLTVV.

The CDR3 DNA is TGTGCCAGCAGCCAACTTACCGGGACATGGGACTATGGCTACACCTTC. It translates to CASSQLTGTWDYGYTF. The chain recombines TRBV3-1 (or the pseudogene TRBV3-2) with TRBJ1-2, with D tentatively TRBD1 (6 bases). The germline V gene has CDR1 LGHDT and CDR2 YNNKEL (reference sequence). Trimming removed 2 bases at V and 3 bases at J, with 16 bases between. The CDR3 has 16 amino acids.

The chain is built from TRBV18 and TRBJ1-1; 11 bases map to TRBD1. This CDR3 contains 16 residues. CDR1 is KGHSH, CDR2 LQKENI, per germline. V lost 2 bases, J lost 2 bases, and 4 bases stayed unmatched. The CDR3 loop is CASSPRGQGANTEAFF. The CDR3 coding sequence is TGTGCCAGCTCACCAAGAGGACAGGGGGCTAACACTGAAGCTTTCTTT.

This chain joins TRBV5-1 and TRBJ1-2, with 8 bases lining up with TRBD1. Germline V CDR1 and CDR2: SGHRS, YFSETQ. The trim removed 2 bases at V and 4 bases at J, leaving 4 bases unmatched. This CDR3 spans 14 amino acids. The chain's CDR3 is CASSFLTGVYGYTF. CDR3 DNA sequence: TGCGCCAGCAGCTTCCTGACAGGGGTCTATGGCTACACCTTC.